This T cell receptor beta chain was observed in a study of OX40 agonist ivuxolimab in advanced cancers. Patients were ineligible given autoimmune disease history or systemic immunosuppression. Generated by immunoSEQ multiplex PCR, the TCRdb table keeps only in-frame clones and is missing some. Among approximately 77,000 clones listed, about 90% were seen once. This clone was picked up one time. V was clipped by 5 bases and J by 9 bases, with 17 bases between them. Germline CDR1 SGHNT, CDR2 YENEEA. CDR3 length equals 14 residues. The TCR sequence derives from an adult with an advanced solid tumor such as melanoma, head and neck, liver or kidney cancer. The sequencing used CD4+ or CD8+ T cells sorted from blood, collected in a trial of the OX40 agonist ivuxolimab. This chain joins TRBV11-3 and TRBJ2-1; D might be TRBD1 (6 bases). The CDR3 nucleotides read TGTGCCAGCAGCCCCCAGGGGTATTCGCCTGAGCAGTTCTTC. Its translation: CASSPQGYSPEQFF.